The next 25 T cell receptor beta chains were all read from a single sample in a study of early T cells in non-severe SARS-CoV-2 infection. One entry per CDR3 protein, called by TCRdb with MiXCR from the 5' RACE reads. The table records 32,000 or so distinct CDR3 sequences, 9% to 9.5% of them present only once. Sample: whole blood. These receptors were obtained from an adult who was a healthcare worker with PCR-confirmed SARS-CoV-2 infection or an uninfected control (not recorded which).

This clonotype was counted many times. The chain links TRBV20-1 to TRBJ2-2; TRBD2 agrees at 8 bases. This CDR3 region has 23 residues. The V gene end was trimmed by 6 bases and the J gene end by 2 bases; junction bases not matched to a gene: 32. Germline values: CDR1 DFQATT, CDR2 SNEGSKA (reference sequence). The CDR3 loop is CSAYSPKPRDTSISGVNTGELFF. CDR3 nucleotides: TGCAGTGCCTATAGTCCAAAACCACGGGACACCTCTATTAGCGGGGTAAACACCGGGGAGCTGTTTTTT.

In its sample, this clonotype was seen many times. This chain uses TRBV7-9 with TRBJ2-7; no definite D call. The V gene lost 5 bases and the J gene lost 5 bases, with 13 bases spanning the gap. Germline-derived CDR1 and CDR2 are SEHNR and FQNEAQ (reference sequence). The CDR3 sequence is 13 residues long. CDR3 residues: CASSQLTGNEQYF. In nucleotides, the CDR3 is TGTGCCAGCAGCCAACTGACGGGCAACGAGCAGTACTTC.

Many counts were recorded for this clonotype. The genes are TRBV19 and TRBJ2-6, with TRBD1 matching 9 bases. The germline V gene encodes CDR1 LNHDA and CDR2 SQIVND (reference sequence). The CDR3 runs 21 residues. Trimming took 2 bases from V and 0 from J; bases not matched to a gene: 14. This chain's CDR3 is CASSITWDRDTTFSGANVLTF. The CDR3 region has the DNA TGTGCCAGTAGTATAACTTGGGACAGGGATACCACCTTCTCTGGGGCCAACGTCCTGACTTTC.

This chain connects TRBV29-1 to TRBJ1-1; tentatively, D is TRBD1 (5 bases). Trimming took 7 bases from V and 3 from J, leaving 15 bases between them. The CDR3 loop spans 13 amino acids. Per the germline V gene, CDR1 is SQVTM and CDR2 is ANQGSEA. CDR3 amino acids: CSAGDWVDTEAFF. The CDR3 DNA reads TGCAGCGCGGGGGACTGGGTGGACACTGAAGCTTTCTTT.

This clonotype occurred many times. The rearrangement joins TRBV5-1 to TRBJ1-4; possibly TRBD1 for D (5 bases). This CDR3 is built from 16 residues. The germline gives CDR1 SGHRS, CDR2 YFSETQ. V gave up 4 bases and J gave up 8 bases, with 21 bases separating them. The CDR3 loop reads CASSPNGPRGTEKLFF. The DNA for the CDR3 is TGCGCCAGCAGCCCAAATGGGCCTCGAGGGACGGAAAAACTGTTTTTT. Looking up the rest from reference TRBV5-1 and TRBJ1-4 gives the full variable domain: KAGVTQTPRYLIKTRGQQVTLSCSPISGHRSVSWYQQTPGQGLQFLFEYFSETQRNKGNFPGRFSGRQFSNSRSEMNVSTLELGDSALYLCASSPNGPRGTEKLFFGSGTQLSVL.

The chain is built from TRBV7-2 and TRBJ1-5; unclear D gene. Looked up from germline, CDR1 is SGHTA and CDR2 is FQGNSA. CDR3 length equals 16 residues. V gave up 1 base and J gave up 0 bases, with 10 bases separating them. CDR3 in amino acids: CASSLEGANSNQPQHF. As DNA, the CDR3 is TGTGCCAGCAGCTTAGAAGGCGCTAATAGCAATCAGCCCCAGCATTTT.

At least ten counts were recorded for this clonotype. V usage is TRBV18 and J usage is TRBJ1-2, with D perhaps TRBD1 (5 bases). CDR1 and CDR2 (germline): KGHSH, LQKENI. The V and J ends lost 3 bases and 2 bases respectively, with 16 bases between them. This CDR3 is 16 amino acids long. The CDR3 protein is CASSPLLGGQNYGYTF. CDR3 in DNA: TGTGCCAGCTCACCCCTTCTCGGGGGTCAAAACTATGGCTACACCTTC.

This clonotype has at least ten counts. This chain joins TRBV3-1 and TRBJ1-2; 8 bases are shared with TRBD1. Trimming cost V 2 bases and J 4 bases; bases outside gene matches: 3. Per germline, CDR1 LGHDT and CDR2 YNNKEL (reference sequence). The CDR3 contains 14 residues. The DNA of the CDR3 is TGTGCCAGCAGCCAATCGACAGGGGCCTATGGCTACACCTTC. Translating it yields CASSQSTGAYGYTF.

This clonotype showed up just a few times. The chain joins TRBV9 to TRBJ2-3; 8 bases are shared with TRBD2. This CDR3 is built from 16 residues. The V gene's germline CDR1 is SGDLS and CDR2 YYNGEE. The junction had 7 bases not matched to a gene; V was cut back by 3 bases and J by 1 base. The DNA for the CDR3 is TGTGCCAGCAGCGCCTCGCGGGGGGTTCGCACAGATACGCAGTATTTT. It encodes CASSASRGVRTDTQYF. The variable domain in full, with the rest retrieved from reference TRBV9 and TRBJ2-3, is DSGVTQTPKHLITATGQRVTLRCSPRSGDLSVYWYQQSLDQGLQFLIQYYNGEERAKGNILERFSAQQFPDLHSELNLSSLELGDSALYFCASSASRGVRTDTQYFGPGTRLTVL.

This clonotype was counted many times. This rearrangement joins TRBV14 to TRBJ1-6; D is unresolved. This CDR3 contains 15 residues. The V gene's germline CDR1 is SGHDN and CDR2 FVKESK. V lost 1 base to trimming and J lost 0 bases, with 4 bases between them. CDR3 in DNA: TGTGCCAGCAGCCAAGGTGGCTCCTATAATTCACCCCTCCACTTT. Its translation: CASSQGGSYNSPLHF. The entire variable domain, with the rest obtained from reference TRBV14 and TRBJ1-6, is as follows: EAGVTQFPSHSVIEKGQTVTLRCDPISGHDNLYWYRRVMGKEIKFLLHFVKESKQDESGMPNNRFLAERTGGTYSTLKVQPAELEDSGVYFCASSQGGSYNSPLHFGNGTRLTVT.

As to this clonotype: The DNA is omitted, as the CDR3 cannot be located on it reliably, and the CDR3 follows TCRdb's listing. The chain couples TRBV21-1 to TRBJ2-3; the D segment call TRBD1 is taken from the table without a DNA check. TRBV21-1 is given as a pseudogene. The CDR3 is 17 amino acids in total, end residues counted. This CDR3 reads CASSKGVGTGSTDTQYF.

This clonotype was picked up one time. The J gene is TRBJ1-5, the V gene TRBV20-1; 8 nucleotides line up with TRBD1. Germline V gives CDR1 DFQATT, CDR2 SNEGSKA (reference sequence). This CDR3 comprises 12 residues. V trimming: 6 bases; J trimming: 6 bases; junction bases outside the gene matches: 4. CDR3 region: CSAGQGIQPQHF. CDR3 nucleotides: TGCAGTGCCGGACAGGGAATTCAGCCCCAGCATTTT.

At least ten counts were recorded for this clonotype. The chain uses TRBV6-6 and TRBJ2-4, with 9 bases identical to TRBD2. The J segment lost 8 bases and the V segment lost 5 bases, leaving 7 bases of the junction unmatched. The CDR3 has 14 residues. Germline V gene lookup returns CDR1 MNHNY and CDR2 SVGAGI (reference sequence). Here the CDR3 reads CASSPGTSSYIQYF. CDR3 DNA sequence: TGTGCCAGCAGTCCAGGGACTAGCAGCTACATTCAGTACTTC.

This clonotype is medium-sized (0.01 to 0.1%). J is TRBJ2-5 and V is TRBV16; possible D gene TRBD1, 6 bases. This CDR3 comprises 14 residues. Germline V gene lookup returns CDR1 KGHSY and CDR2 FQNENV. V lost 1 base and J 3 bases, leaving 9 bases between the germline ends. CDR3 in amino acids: CASSQWGPEETQYF. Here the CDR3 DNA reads TGTGCCAGCAGCCAATGGGGGCCTGAAGAGACCCAGTACTTC.

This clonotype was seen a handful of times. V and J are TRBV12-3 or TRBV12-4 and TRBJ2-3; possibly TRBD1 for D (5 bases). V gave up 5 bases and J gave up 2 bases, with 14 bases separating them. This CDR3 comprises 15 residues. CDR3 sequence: CASSPTQGITDTQYF. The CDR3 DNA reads TGTGCCAGCAGTCCCACTCAGGGTATCACAGATACGCAGTATTTT.

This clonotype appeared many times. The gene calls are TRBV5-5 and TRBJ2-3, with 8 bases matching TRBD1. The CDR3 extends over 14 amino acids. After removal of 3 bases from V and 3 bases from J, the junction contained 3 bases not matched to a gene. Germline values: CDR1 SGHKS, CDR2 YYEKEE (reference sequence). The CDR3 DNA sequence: TGTGCCAGCAGCTCCAGGACAGGGACAGATACGCAGTATTTT. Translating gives CASSSRTGTDTQYF.

As DNA, the CDR3 is TGCAGTGCTAGAAGGGGGGGCACTGAAGCTTTCTTT. This codes for CSARRGGTEAFF. The chain joins TRBV20-1 to TRBJ1-1; the D gene is possibly TRBD1 (6 bases). Germline V CDR1 and CDR2: DFQATT, SNEGSKA (reference sequence). Trimming cost V 2 bases and J 4 bases, with 8 bases left between them. This CDR3 has 12 residues.

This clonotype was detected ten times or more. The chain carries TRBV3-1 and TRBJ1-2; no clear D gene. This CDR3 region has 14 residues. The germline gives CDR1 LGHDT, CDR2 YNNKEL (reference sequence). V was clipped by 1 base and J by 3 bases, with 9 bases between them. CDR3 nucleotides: TGTGCCAGCAGCCAAGGGTTAACCCACTATGGCTACACCTTC. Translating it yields CASSQGLTHYGYTF. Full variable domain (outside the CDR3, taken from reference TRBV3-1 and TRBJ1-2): DTAVSQTPKYLVTQMGNDKSIKCEQNLGHDTMYWYKQDSKKFLKIMFSYNNKELIINETVPNRFSPKSPDKAHLNLHINSLELGDSAVYFCASSQGLTHYGYTFGSGTRLTVV.

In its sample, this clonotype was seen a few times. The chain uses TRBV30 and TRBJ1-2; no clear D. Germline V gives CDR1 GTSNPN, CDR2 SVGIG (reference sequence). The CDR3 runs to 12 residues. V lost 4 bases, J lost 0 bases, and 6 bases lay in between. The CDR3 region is CAWTPSNYGYTF. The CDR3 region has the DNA TGTGCCTGGACGCCATCTAACTATGGCTACACCTTC.

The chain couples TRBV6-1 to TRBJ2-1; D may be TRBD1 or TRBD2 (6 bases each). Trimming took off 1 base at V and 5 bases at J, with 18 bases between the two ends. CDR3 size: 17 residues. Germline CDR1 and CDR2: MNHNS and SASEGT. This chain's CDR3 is CASSEGHTGGENNEQFF. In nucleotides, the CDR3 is TGTGCCAGCAGTGAAGGTCACACCGGGGGCGAAAACAATGAGCAGTTCTTC.

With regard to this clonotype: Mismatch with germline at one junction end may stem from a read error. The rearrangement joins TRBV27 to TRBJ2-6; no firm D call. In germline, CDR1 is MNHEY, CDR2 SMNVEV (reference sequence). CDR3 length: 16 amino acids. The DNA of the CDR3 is TGTGTCAGCAGCCCCCAGTTGGGCGCTGGGGCCAACGTCCTGACTTTC. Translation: CVSSPQLGAGANVLTF. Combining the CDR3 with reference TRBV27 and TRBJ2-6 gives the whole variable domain EAQVTQNPRYLITVTGKKLTVTCSQNMNHEYMSWYRQDPGLGLRQIYYSMNVEVTDKGDVPEGYKVSRKEKRNFPLILESPSPNQTSLYFCVSSPQLGAGANVLTFGAGSRLTVL.

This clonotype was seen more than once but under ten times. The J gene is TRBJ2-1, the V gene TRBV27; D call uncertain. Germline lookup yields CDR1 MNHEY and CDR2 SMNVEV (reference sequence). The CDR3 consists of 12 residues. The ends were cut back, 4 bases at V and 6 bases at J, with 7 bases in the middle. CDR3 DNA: TGTGCCAGCAGTTATAGGGCCAATGAGCAGTTCTTC. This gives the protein CASSYRANEQFF.

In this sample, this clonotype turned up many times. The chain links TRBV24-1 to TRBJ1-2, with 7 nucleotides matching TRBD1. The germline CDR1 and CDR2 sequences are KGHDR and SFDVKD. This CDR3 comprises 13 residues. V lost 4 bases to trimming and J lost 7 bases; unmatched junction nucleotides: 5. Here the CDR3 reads CATSDPTGTGYTF. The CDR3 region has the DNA TGTGCCACCAGTGACCCGACAGGGACTGGCTACACCTTC.

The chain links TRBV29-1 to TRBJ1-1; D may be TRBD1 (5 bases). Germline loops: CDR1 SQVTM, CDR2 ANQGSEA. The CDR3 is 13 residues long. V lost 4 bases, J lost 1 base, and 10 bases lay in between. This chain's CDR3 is CSVARGWNTEAFF. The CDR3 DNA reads TGCAGCGTTGCGAGGGGTTGGAACACTGAAGCTTTCTTT. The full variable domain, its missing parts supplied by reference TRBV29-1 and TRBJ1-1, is SAVISQKPSRDICQRGTSLTIQCQVDSQVTMMFWYRQQPGQSLTLIATANQGSEATYESGFVIDKFPISRPNLTFSTLTVSNMSPEDSSIYLCSVARGWNTEAFFGQGTRLTVV.

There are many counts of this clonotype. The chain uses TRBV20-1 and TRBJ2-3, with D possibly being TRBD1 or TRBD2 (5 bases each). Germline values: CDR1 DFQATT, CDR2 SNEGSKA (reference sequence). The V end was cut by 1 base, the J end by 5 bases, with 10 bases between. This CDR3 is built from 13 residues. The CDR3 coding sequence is TGCAGTGCTAGAGGGGGGTCGGGAGATACGCAGTATTTT. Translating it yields CSARGGSGDTQYF.